The 21 T cell receptor beta chains presented below share a single source sample, sequenced in a study of blood T cell repertoires in COVID-19. Assay: immunoSEQ multiplex PCR; the TCRdb copy retains only in-frame clones and omits some. The sample consists of about 170,000 clones, roughly 80% of them appearing once. What was sequenced was PBMCs or T cells enriched from blood (not recorded which). Every receptor here comes from a woman aged 50 to 60 who had recovered from COVID-19.

The chain employs TRBV5-1 and TRBJ1-6; D call uncertain. The CDR3 is 15 amino acids. Trimming removed 2 bases at V and 8 bases at J, with 14 bases between. Germline-derived CDR1 and CDR2 are SGHRS and YFSETQ. CDR3 in amino acids: CASSFGGSGYSPLHF. The CDR3, as DNA: TGCGCCAGCAGCTTCGGAGGAAGTGGTTATTCACCCCTCCACTTT.

This chain joins TRBV5-1 and TRBJ1-6, with D perhaps matching TRBD1 (5 bases). This CDR3 is 16 amino acids long. Germline CDR1 and CDR2: SGHRS and YFSETQ. Trimming removed 5 bases from V and 3 bases from J, with 15 bases in between. CDR3 sequence reads: CASRGGAGSYNSPLHF. The CDR3 DNA reads TGCGCCAGCAGGGGTGGGGCCGGGAGCTATAATTCACCCCTCCACTTT.

V gene TRBV11-2 combines with J gene TRBJ1-4, with D unresolved. CDR3 length: 16 amino acids. Looked up from germline, CDR1 is SGHAT and CDR2 is FQNNGV. V gave up 7 bases and J gave up 0 bases, with 15 bases separating them. CDR3 in amino acids: CASTGGPVATNEKLFF. The CDR3 bases are TGTGCCAGCACGGGAGGACCGGTTGCAACTAATGAAAAACTGTTTTTT.

The chain links TRBV5-1 to TRBJ1-2; perhaps TRBD1 as D (6 bases). CDR1 and CDR2 from the germline V gene are SGHRS and YFSETQ. The V end was cut by 3 bases, the J end by 0 bases, with 12 bases between. CDR3 length: 15 amino acids. The CDR3: CASSSTGPANYGYTF. DNA for the CDR3: TGCGCCAGCAGCTCGACAGGACCGGCTAACTATGGCTACACCTTC. Together with reference TRBV5-1 and TRBJ1-2, the CDR3 gives the full variable domain: KAGVTQTPRYLIKTRGQQVTLSCSPISGHRSVSWYQQTPGQGLQFLFEYFSETQRNKGNFPGRFSGRQFSNSRSEMNVSTLELGDSALYLCASSSTGPANYGYTFGSGTRLTVV.

The chain joins TRBV28 to TRBJ1-4, with TRBD1 matching 9 bases. V shed 6 bases and J 6 bases; nucleotides not matched to a gene: 5. CDR3 length: 14 amino acids. Germline CDR1 and CDR2: MDHEN and SYDVKM. CDR3 protein: CASSEGDRDEKLFF. The CDR3 DNA reads as TGTGCCAGCAGCGAGGGGGACAGGGATGAAAAACTGTTTTTT.

This clone was detected a few times. This chain joins TRBV6-5 and TRBJ2-1; 13 bases line up with TRBD2. CDR3 size: 16 residues. Trimming cost V 2 bases and J 10 bases; bases outside gene matches: 8. The germline gives CDR1 MNHEY, CDR2 SVGAGI. CDR3 DNA: TGTGCCAGCAGTTACGCACTAGCGGGAGGGCGTTCGGAGCAGTTCTTC. Translating gives CASSYALAGGRSEQFF.

This clone was found once. This chain links TRBV18 with TRBJ2-2; D remains unclear. V was pared by 0 bases and J by 3 bases, with 2 bases between. The CDR3 spans 13 residues. The germline V gene encodes CDR1 KGHSH and CDR2 LQKENI. The CDR3 sequence: CASSPPDTGELFF. The DNA for the CDR3 is TGTGCCAGCTCACCACCCGACACCGGGGAGCTGTTTTTT.

This chain links TRBV7-9 with TRBJ1-1; D may be TRBD1 (6 bases). The CDR3 is made up of 16 amino acids. Trimming removed 3 bases at V and 3 bases at J, with 17 bases between. Germline CDR1 is SEHNR and CDR2 is FQNEAQ (reference sequence). The CDR3 DNA is TGTGCCAGCAGCTTGGTCCCATGGACAGCACACACTGAAGCTTTCTTT. It codes for CASSLVPWTAHTEAFF.

The CDR3 sequence is CASSQWDRGWLSGNTIYF. The CDR3 bases are TGTGCCAGCAGCCAATGGGACAGGGGCTGGTTATCTGGAAACACCATATATTTT. The rearrangement uses TRBV7-9 and TRBJ1-3; 10 nucleotides agree with TRBD1. J was trimmed by 1 base and V by 5 bases; bases with no gene match: 11. The length of the CDR3 is 18 residues. Germline values: CDR1 SEHNR, CDR2 FQNEAQ (reference sequence).

The chain links TRBV6-5 to TRBJ1-5; possible D gene TRBD1, 5 bases. CDR1 and CDR2 (germline): MNHEY, SVGAGI. V lost 7 bases, J lost 2 bases, and 15 bases lay in between. The length of the CDR3 is 15 residues. The CDR3 loop reads CASKLGGLGNQPQHF. The CDR3 DNA sequence: TGTGCCAGCAAACTGGGGGGGTTAGGCAATCAGCCCCAGCATTTT.

The chain is built from TRBV11-2 and TRBJ2-1, with a possible D match to TRBD2 (6 bases). CDR1 SGHAT and CDR2 FQNNGV come from the germline V gene. Trimming removed 5 bases from V and 3 bases from J, with 14 bases in between. This CDR3 region has 15 residues. The CDR3 bases are TGTGCCAGCAGCCCCGGAGGGAGCCTCTACAATGAGCAGTTCTTC. Translating it yields CASSPGGSLYNEQFF. Supplemented by reference TRBV11-2 and TRBJ2-1, the full variable domain reads EAGVAQSPRYKIIEKRQSVAFWCNPISGHATLYWYQQILGQGPKLLIQFQNNGVVDDSQLPKDRFSAERLKGVDSTLKIQPAKLEDSAVYLCASSPGGSLYNEQFFGPGTRLTVL.

The rearrangement uses TRBV7-8 and TRBJ2-2, with D possibly being TRBD2 (5 bases). Per the germline V gene, CDR1 is SGHVS and CDR2 is FQNEAQ. V lost 5 bases and J lost 0, with 28 bases in between. The CDR3 covers 21 residues. CDR3 nucleotides: TGTGCCAGCAGCATTTTTGTCCTCCGGGGTCCCTACACTACGAACACCGGGGAGCTGTTTTTT. It yields the protein CASSIFVLRGPYTTNTGELFF.

V usage is TRBV11-3 and J usage is TRBJ1-1; TRBD1 matches at 10 bases. V dropped 5 bases and J dropped 8; count of bases not matched to a gene: 5. This CDR3 comprises 13 residues. Germline V gene data show CDR1 as SGHNT and CDR2 as YENEEA. CDR3 protein: CASSNPGQGEAFF. The DNA of the CDR3 is TGTGCCAGCAGCAACCCGGGACAGGGGGAAGCTTTCTTT.

The J gene is TRBJ1-2, the V gene TRBV7-9, with no clear D. Germline V gene sequence: CDR1 SEHNR, CDR2 FQNEAQ (reference sequence). This CDR3 is 13 amino acids long. V was shortened by 1 base and J by 7 bases, with 10 bases between the two germline ends. This CDR3 reads CASSLEGGGGYTF. DNA of the CDR3: TGTGCCAGCAGCTTAGAGGGCGGAGGTGGCTACACCTTC.

The rearrangement uses TRBV9 and TRBJ2-3; 11 bases are shared with TRBD2. Germline lookup yields CDR1 SGDLS and CDR2 YYNGEE. This CDR3 spans 17 amino acids. Trimming took 3 bases from V and 0 from J; bases not matched to a gene: 6. CDR3 region: CASSATTSGGSTDTQYF. DNA of the CDR3: TGTGCCAGCAGCGCCACCACTAGCGGGGGAAGCACAGATACGCAGTATTTT.

This clone appeared a few times. V usage is TRBV3-1 (or the pseudogene TRBV3-2) and J usage is TRBJ1-1, with TRBD1 matching 7 bases. The CDR3 totals 13 residues. Germline values: CDR1 LGHDT, CDR2 YNNKEL (reference sequence). V was clipped by 3 bases and J by 5 bases; unmatched bases: 3. CDR3 bases: TGTGCCAGCAGCCATATGACAGGGACTGAAGCTTTCTTT. Translated, it gives CASSHMTGTEAFF.

The chain recombines TRBV5-6 with TRBJ2-1; TRBD2 agrees at 14 bases. This CDR3 is 15 amino acids long. Trimming at V came to 5 bases and at J to 4 bases, leaving 2 bases not matched to a gene. Germline V CDR1 and CDR2: SGHDT, YYEEEE. The CDR3 here is CASSRLAGGYNEQFF. CDR3 sequence (DNA): TGTGCCAGCAGTAGACTAGCGGGAGGGTACAATGAGCAGTTCTTC.

The chain couples TRBV4-3 to TRBJ2-1; TRBD1 agrees at 7 bases. V shed 1 base and J 5 bases; nucleotides not matched to a gene: 5. This CDR3 contains 15 residues. Germline CDR1 is LGHNA and CDR2 is YSLEER. CDR3 residues: CASSQARDRNNEQFF. CDR3 coding DNA: TGCGCCAGCAGCCAAGCGAGGGACAGAAACAATGAGCAGTTCTTC.

The chain employs TRBV7-8 and TRBJ2-1, with D unresolved. Between the trimmed V and J ends, which lost 3 bases and 2 bases, there was a span of 14 bases. The CDR3 loop spans 16 amino acids. Germline-derived CDR1 and CDR2 are SGHVS and FQNEAQ. The CDR3 loop is CASSFRDPGPYNEQFF. The DNA for the CDR3 is TGTGCCAGCAGCTTCCGTGACCCTGGGCCCTACAATGAGCAGTTCTTC. Complete variable domain (other parts from reference TRBV7-8 and TRBJ2-1): GAGVSQSPRYKVAKRGQDVALRCDPISGHVSLFWYQQALGQGPEFLTYFQNEAQLDKSGLPSDRFFAERPEGSVSTLKIQRTQQEDSAVYLCASSFRDPGPYNEQFFGPGTRLTVL.

The chain couples TRBV5-1 to TRBJ2-2, with D perhaps matching TRBD2 (6 bases). Per germline, CDR1 SGHRS and CDR2 YFSETQ. The CDR3 has 14 residues. V shed 6 bases and J shed 0 bases, with 9 bases lying between them. The CDR3 loop reads CASKDYPNTGELFF. The CDR3 DNA reads as TGCGCCAGCAAGGACTATCCGAACACCGGGGAGCTGTTTTTT.

This chain connects TRBV25-1 to TRBJ1-4; D is possibly TRBD1 (6 bases). With 1 base removed from V and 8 bases from J, the gap between germline ends came to 14 bases. Germline loops: CDR1 MGHDK, CDR2 SYGVNS. The CDR3 extends over 15 amino acids. The CDR3 nucleotides are TGTGCCAGCAGTGAATCGGCCAGGGGCCGGGAAAAACTGTTTTTT. Amino acid sequence: CASSESARGREKLFF.